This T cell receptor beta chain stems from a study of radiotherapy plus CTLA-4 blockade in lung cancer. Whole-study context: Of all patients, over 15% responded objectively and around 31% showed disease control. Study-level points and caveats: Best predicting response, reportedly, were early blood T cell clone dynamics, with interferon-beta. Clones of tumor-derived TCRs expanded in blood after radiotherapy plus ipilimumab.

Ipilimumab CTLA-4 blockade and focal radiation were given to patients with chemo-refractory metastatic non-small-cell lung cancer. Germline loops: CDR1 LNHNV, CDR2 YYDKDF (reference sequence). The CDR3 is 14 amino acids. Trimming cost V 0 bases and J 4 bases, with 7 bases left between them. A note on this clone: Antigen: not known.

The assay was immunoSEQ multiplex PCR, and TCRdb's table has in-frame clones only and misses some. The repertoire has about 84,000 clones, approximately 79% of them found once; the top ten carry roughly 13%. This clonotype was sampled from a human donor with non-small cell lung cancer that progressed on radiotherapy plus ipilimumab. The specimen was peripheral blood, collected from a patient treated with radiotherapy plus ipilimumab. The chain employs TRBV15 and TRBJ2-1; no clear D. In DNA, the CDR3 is TGTGCCACCAGCAGAGATAACAGTTACAATGAGCAGTTCTTC. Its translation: CATSRDNSYNEQFF.